These T cell receptor beta chains were read from a single sample in a study of T cells in Graves' hyperthyroidism and ophthalmopathy. TCRdb reprocessed the multiplex PCR reads with MiXCR, giving one entry per CDR3 protein. The profile covers hundreds of thousands of distinct CDR3 sequences, with under 25% appearing a single time and 49% taken by the ten largest. The sequenced sample consisted of blood. The origin of the receptors is a woman between 65 and 79 years old with Graves' ophthalmopathy. CDR3s leave out the opening cysteine and the closing phenylalanine or tryptophan. Fields, in order: D gene, V gene, clone size, CDR3 protein. A D gene is named only where the DNA matches it firmly. Clone sizes are given selectively: once, few, many, or a class where the clone is expanded.

NA TRBV29-1 few SGRTERTEAF
NA TRBV4-3 NA ASSQGQGDEQY
NA TRBV30 NA AWKSQRDSGETQY
NA TRBV12-3/TRBV12-4 many ASSPFGGRGGDEQF
NA TRBV20-1 NA GAIGPGPYEQY
NA TRBV6-2/TRBV6-3 NA ASSYGRGSEKLF
NA TRBV20-1 few SATGTAKTYEQY
NA TRBV28 many ASSDHTQETQY
TRBD2 TRBV5-1 NA ASRAGTSDGNEQY
NA TRBV29-1 few SVVRDIGQPQH
NA TRBV2 many ASTTGQSSYEQY
NA TRBV11-2 few ASSLYGPEQF
NA TRBV6-2/TRBV6-3 NA ASSYNGDTQY
TRBD1 TRBV6-1 many ASSEYRGLSNEQF
NA TRBV7-2 NA ATDSNGSGNTIY
NA TRBV20-1 NA SAQFQGSQNSPLH
TRBD2 TRBV12-3/TRBV12-4 few ASSPGLAGGVYEQY
NA TRBV28 few ASRRSLSYNEQF
NA TRBV5-1 NA ASSTGAGIGELF
NA TRBV7-2 few ASSFQFDSQETQY
NA TRBV29-1 few SVLPTFLTGEQY
TRBD1 TRBV7-2 many ASSTGQGGNSPLH
NA TRBV20-1 few SSLGAGRDTQY